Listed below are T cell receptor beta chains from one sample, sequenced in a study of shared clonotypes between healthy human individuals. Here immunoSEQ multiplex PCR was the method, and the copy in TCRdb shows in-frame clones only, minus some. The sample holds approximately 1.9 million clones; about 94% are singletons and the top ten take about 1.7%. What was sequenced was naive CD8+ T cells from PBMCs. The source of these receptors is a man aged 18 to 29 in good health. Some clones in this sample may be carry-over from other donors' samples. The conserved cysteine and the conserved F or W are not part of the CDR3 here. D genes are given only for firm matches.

CDR3: ASSIFPETDTQY
J: TRBJ2-3
V: TRBV19
D: .

CDR3: ASSVGDSDTEAF
J: TRBJ1-1
V: TRBV9
D: .

CDR3: ASGSSGQGNVETQY
J: TRBJ2-5
V: TRBV12-5
D: TRBD1

CDR3: ASSPEVRTTPFSGANVLT
J: TRBJ2-6
V: TRBV5-1
D: .

CDR3: ASSFRGHNTGELF
J: TRBJ2-2
V: TRBV27
D: .

CDR3: ATSAYQGPGAGELF
J: TRBJ2-2
V: TRBV15
D: .

CDR3: ASSSTRGNTEAF
J: TRBJ1-1
V: TRBV7-9
D: .

CDR3: ASNVGAGETQY
J: TRBJ2-5
V: TRBV6-1
D: .

CDR3: ASSLGYRDYGYT
J: TRBJ1-2
V: TRBV7-9
D: .

CDR3: ASSPGTSVSSYNEQF
J: TRBJ2-1
V: TRBV4-3
D: TRBD2

CDR3: ASSIGGGNQPQH
J: TRBJ1-5
V: TRBV5-4
D: .

CDR3: ASRPVDRERDEQY
J: TRBJ2-7
V: TRBV28
D: TRBD1